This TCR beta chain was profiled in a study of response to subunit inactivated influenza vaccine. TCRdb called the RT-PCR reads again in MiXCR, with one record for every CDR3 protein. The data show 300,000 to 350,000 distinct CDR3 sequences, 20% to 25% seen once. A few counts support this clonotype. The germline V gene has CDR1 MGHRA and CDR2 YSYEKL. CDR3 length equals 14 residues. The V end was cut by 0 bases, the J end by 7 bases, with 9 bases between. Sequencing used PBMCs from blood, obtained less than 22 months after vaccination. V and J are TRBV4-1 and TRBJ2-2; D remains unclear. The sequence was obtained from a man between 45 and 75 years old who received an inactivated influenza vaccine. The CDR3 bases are TGCGCCAGCAGCCAAGAATGGCCCGTCGGGGAGCTGTTTTTT. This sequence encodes CASSQEWPVGELFF.